This is a list of T cell receptor beta chains from one sample in a study of blood T cell repertoires in COVID-19. Using immunoSEQ multiplex PCR, the repertoire was profiled, and TCRdb retains in-frame clones only, with some absent. The sample gives about 80,000 clones, 75% to 90% of which show up once; roughly a quarter is in the top ten. Sequenced: peripheral blood. These TCRs come from a human donor in a cohort sampled during active COVID-19. The CDR3 runs from the conserved cysteine through the conserved F or W. The order of the fields is J gene, D gene, V gene, CDR3 protein, CDR3 DNA. The D gene is left open where the match is weak.

J: TRBJ2-7
D: TRBD1
V: TRBV5-1
CDR3: CASSSQGVSYEQYF
DNA: TGCGCCAGCAGCAGTCAGGGGGTCTCCTACGAGCAGTACTTC

J: TRBJ2-3
D: TRBD1
V: TRBV30
CDR3: CAWTRTGHDTDTQYF
DNA: TGTGCCTGGACCCGGACAGGACATGACACAGATACGCAGTATTTT

J: TRBJ1-2
D: NA
V: TRBV9
CDR3: CASSAGDRPAAYGYTF
DNA: TGTGCCAGCAGCGCGGGGGACCGCCCTGCGGCATATGGCTACACCTTC

J: TRBJ2-3
D: NA
V: TRBV24-1
CDR3: CATSDPSGGPGDTQYF
DNA: TGTGCCACCAGTGACCCCTCGGGGGGCCCCGGAGATACGCAGTATTTT

J: TRBJ1-3
D: NA
V: TRBV4-1
CDR3: CASSQEQGDTIYF
DNA: TGCGCCAGCAGCCAAGAACAGGGAGACACCATATATTTT

J: TRBJ2-2
D: TRBD2
V: TRBV7-9
CDR3: CASSQSSGGAGGELFF
DNA: TGTGCCAGCAGTCAATCCAGCGGGGGGGCCGGCGGGGAGCTGTTTTTT

J: TRBJ2-7
D: TRBD2
V: TRBV2
CDR3: CASRRTSGGSYEQYF
DNA: TGTGCCAGCAGGCGGACTAGCGGGGGGTCCTACGAGCAGTACTTC

J: TRBJ2-5
D: TRBD1
V: TRBV5-1
CDR3: CASSSPLTGGAETQYF
DNA: TGCGCCAGCAGCTCCCCATTGACAGGGGGCGCTGAGACCCAGTACTTC

J: TRBJ1-4
D: NA
V: TRBV6-4
CDR3: CASTRGFRGEKLFF
DNA: TGTGCCAGCACCCGAGGTTTTCGAGGAGAAAAACTGTTTTTT

J: TRBJ2-5
D: NA
V: TRBV9
CDR3: CASSPWHQETQYF
DNA: TGTGCCAGCAGCCCATGGCACCAAGAGACCCAGTACTTC

J: TRBJ2-3
D: TRBD2
V: TRBV6-6
CDR3: CASSLSGTSGGATDTQYF
DNA: TGTGCCAGCAGTCTATCCGGGACTAGCGGGGGGGCGACAGATACGCAGTATTTT

J: TRBJ2-2
D: NA
V: TRBV18
CDR3: CASSPMATEVAGELFF
DNA: TGTGCCAGCTCACCAATGGCGACGGAGGTAGCCGGGGAGCTGTTTTTT

J: TRBJ2-5
D: NA
V: TRBV5-1
CDR3: CASRGQQETQYF
DNA: TGCGCCAGCCGAGGACAGCAAGAGACCCAGTACTTC